The 23 T cell receptor beta chains in this list originate from one sample, sequenced in a study of blood T cell repertoires in COVID-19. This table comes from immunoSEQ multiplex PCR, and its TCRdb copy is limited to in-frame clones, with some not included. This table has about 120,000 clones, approximately 77% appearing once. The sample was peripheral blood. Receptors originate from a human donor in a cohort sampled during active COVID-19.

In this sample, this clone turned up a few times. V is TRBV18 and J is TRBJ2-7, with D perhaps TRBD1 (6 bases). V lost 1 base and J lost 3, with 16 bases in between. Germline lookup yields CDR1 KGHSH and CDR2 LQKENI. The length of the CDR3 is 16 residues. DNA for the CDR3: TGTGCCAGCTCACCACGTGGGGGCGCAAGAAGCTACGAGCAGTACTTC. It codes for CASSPRGGARSYEQYF.

This chain connects TRBV5-1 to TRBJ1-1, with 7 bases aligning to TRBD1. Trimming at V came to 4 bases and at J to 1 base, leaving 4 bases not matched to a gene. The germline CDR1 and CDR2 sequences are SGHRS and YFSETQ. The CDR3 loop spans 14 amino acids. The chain's CDR3 is CASSGQGGNTEAFF. The CDR3 coding sequence is TGCGCCAGCAGCGGCCAGGGGGGGAACACTGAAGCTTTCTTT.

This clone occurred a few times. V is TRBV3-1 (or the pseudogene TRBV3-2) and J is TRBJ2-7; 10 bases fit TRBD2. Germline-derived CDR1 and CDR2 are LGHDT and YNNKEL (reference sequence). There are 13 residues in the CDR3. The V and J ends lost 6 bases and 6 bases, in that order; junction bases with no gene match: 5. In nucleotides, the CDR3 is TGTGCCAGCAGTCCTAGCGGGAGTAGCGAGCAGTACTTC. The encoded protein is CASSPSGSSEQYF.

The J gene is TRBJ2-7, the V gene TRBV28, with 7 bases fitting TRBD1. The CDR3 contains 11 residues. V lost 6 bases and J lost 11; bases outside the gene matches: 7. In germline, CDR1 is MDHEN, CDR2 SYDVKM. The CDR3 nucleotides read TGTGCCAGCAGCCCTCCGGGACAGAAGTACTTC. This codes for CASSPPGQKYF.

A few counts support this clone. The J gene is TRBJ2-2, the V gene TRBV27, with 8 nucleotides matching TRBD2. V shed 4 bases, J shed 3 bases, and the junction held 7 bases outside the gene matches. Germline V CDR1 and CDR2: MNHEY, SMNVEV (reference sequence). This CDR3 has 16 residues. The CDR3: CASSSRGAWYTGELFF. The DNA of the CDR3 is TGTGCCAGCAGTTCGCGGGGGGCCTGGTACACCGGGGAGCTGTTTTTT.

V is TRBV2 and J is TRBJ2-6; D gene uncertain. V was trimmed by 8 bases and J by 1 base, leaving 15 bases between them. Per the germline V gene, CDR1 is SNHLY and CDR2 is FYNNEI. There are 16 residues in the CDR3. DNA of the CDR3: TGTGCCAGCCTACTCTGGGCCGAATCTGGGGCCAACGTCCTGACTTTC. Translation: CASLLWAESGANVLTF.

V gene TRBV25-1 combines with J gene TRBJ1-4; 7 bases match TRBD1. CDR3 size: 17 residues. Germline CDR1 and CDR2: MGHDK and SYGVNS. J gave up 3 bases and V 5 bases, and 12 bases lay outside the gene matches. The CDR3 bases are TGTGCCAGCAGTTCGGACTGGCAGGGGGAGGCTAATGAAAAACTGTTTTTT. Amino acid sequence: CASSSDWQGEANEKLFF.

The chain uses TRBV2 and TRBJ1-2; D is unclear. This CDR3 has 15 amino acids. Trimming removed 6 bases from V and 1 base from J, with 15 bases in between. Looked up from germline, CDR1 is SNHLY and CDR2 is FYNNEI. The CDR3, as DNA: TGTGCCAGCAGGTGGTGGGAGAGGAATAACTATGGCTACACCTTC. Translated, it gives CASRWWERNNYGYTF.

The rearrangement uses TRBV27 and TRBJ2-7; 11 positions match TRBD2. The V segment lost 5 bases and the J segment 4 bases; nucleotides outside the gene matches: 4. CDR1 and CDR2 (germline): MNHEY, SMNVEV (reference sequence). This CDR3 is 14 amino acids long. CDR3 sequence reads: CASSPLAGGYEQYF. In DNA, the CDR3 is TGTGCCAGCAGTCCCTTAGCGGGAGGGTACGAGCAGTACTTC.

The chain uses TRBV4-1 and TRBJ1-1; D uncertain. Germline CDR1 is MGHRA and CDR2 is YSYEKL. The CDR3 spans 14 residues. V was pared by 1 base and J by 5 bases, with 11 bases between. CDR3 nucleotide sequence: TGCGCCAGCAGCCAAGGTCGGGGTTCTACTGAAGCTTTCTTT. Amino acids: CASSQGRGSTEAFF.

This clone was found many times. This chain connects TRBV29-1 to TRBJ2-1; tentative D call: TRBD2 (6 bases). This CDR3 region has 15 residues. The V and J ends lost 2 bases and 8 bases respectively, with 19 bases between them. The germline V gene encodes CDR1 SQVTM and CDR2 ANQGSEA. CDR3 loop: CSVEPPEGRFDEQFF. As DNA, the CDR3 is TGCAGCGTTGAACCTCCGGAGGGGAGGTTCGATGAGCAGTTCTTC.

The chain carries TRBV2 and TRBJ2-3, with TRBD1 identical over 9 bases. CDR1 and CDR2 from the germline V gene are SNHLY and FYNNEI. Germline trimming cut 3 bases from V and 3 bases from J; bases unmatched to any gene: 7. The CDR3 totals 16 residues. The CDR3 is CASSESRDRVTDTQYF. The CDR3 DNA follows: TGTGCCAGCAGTGAGAGCCGGGACAGGGTAACAGATACGCAGTATTTT.

The V call is TRBV4-1, the J call TRBJ2-4; tentative D call: TRBD2 (5 bases). The CDR3 has 15 amino acids. V shed 0 bases and J shed 6 bases, with 12 bases lying between them. Germline CDR1 is MGHRA and CDR2 is YSYEKL. CDR3 region: CASSQEGYGGNIQYF. The CDR3 bases are TGCGCCAGCAGCCAAGAGGGGTACGGAGGAAACATTCAGTACTTC.

The V gene is TRBV6-1, the J gene TRBJ2-3, with a weak D call TRBD1 (7 bases). The V end lost 4 bases, the J end lost 2 bases, and 19 bases lay between the germline ends. The CDR3 runs to 17 residues. Germline V gene sequence: CDR1 MNHNS, CDR2 SASEGT. For the CDR3, the DNA is TGTGCCAGCAGTGGGGGGGCCCCGACAGGGTCCACAGATACGCAGTATTTT. This encodes CASSGGAPTGSTDTQYF.

This chain connects TRBV5-4 to TRBJ1-4; perhaps TRBD1 as D (5 bases). The germline V gene has CDR1 SGHNT and CDR2 YYREEE (reference sequence). This CDR3 comprises 13 residues. Trimming cost V 7 bases and J 0 bases, with 7 bases left between them. The CDR3 protein is CASGDSTNEKLFF. In DNA, the CDR3 is TGTGCCAGCGGGGACTCAACTAATGAAAAACTGTTTTTT.

The chain is built from TRBV3-1 (or the pseudogene TRBV3-2) and TRBJ2-7, with D unclear. V was cut by 4 bases and J by 6 bases, with 10 bases left in between. This CDR3 is 12 amino acids long. Germline V lookup: CDR1 LGHDT, CDR2 YNNKEL (reference sequence). As DNA, the CDR3 is TGTGCCAGCAGCCCCCCGTCGGGCGAGCAGTACTTC. It codes for CASSPPSGEQYF.

This chain links TRBV28 with TRBJ1-2; 8 bases line up with TRBD1. V trimming: 6 bases; J trimming: 4 bases; junction bases outside the gene matches: 16. From germline, CDR1 is MDHEN and CDR2 SYDVKM. There are 17 residues in the CDR3. DNA of the CDR3: TGTGCCAGCAGGCTGACAGGGGATTCAGCGCTAGGCTATGGCTACACCTTC. Amino acid sequence: CASRLTGDSALGYGYTF.

The chain links TRBV7-6 to TRBJ2-6; 9 bases align to TRBD1. The V gene's germline CDR1 is SGHVS and CDR2 FNYEAQ. The V and J ends lost 4 bases and 3 bases, in that order; junction bases with no gene match: 1. The CDR3 runs to 15 residues. Here the CDR3 reads CASSWTGDGANVLTF. The CDR3 region has the DNA TGTGCCAGCAGCTGGACAGGGGATGGGGCCAACGTCCTGACTTTC.

The chain has TRBV7-9 and TRBJ2-7; 9 positions agree with TRBD2. CDR3 length: 15 residues. The trim removed 1 base at V and 0 bases at J, leaving 1 base unmatched. Germline assignment: CDR1 SEHNR and CDR2 FQNEAQ (reference sequence). The CDR3 loop is CASSLEAGGSYEQYF. The CDR3 DNA is TGTGCCAGCAGCTTAGAAGCGGGGGGCTCCTACGAGCAGTACTTC.

The CDR3 loop reads CASSIFGSENNEQFF. CDR3 nucleotides: TGTGCCAGTAGTATATTCGGGTCGGAAAACAATGAGCAGTTCTTC. The chain is built from TRBV19 and TRBJ2-1; the D is unclear. Deletions cut 2 bases from V and 5 bases from J, with 13 bases between. Germline V gene lookup returns CDR1 LNHDA and CDR2 SQIVND (reference sequence). The CDR3 sequence is 15 residues long.

The chain is built from TRBV2 and TRBJ1-1, with D perhaps matching TRBD1 (5 bases). The V and J ends lost 4 bases and 5 bases respectively, with 14 bases between them. There are 14 residues in the CDR3. The V gene's germline CDR1 is SNHLY and CDR2 FYNNEI. CDR3 sequence: CASSARQGRTEAFF. CDR3 nucleotides: TGTGCCAGCAGTGCGCGGCAGGGTCGGACTGAAGCTTTCTTT.

The V and J genes are TRBV19 and TRBJ2-7, with 9 bases matching TRBD1. Looked up from germline, CDR1 is LNHDA and CDR2 is SQIVND (reference sequence). This CDR3 has 14 residues. V trimming: 9 bases; J trimming: 7 bases; junction bases outside the gene matches: 13. The CDR3 DNA is TGTGCCAGCTCTGGGACAGGGAGATCGGGTGAGCAGTACTTC. This gives the protein CASSGTGRSGEQYF.

The chain's CDR3 is CASSSRLAGGYNEQFF. CDR3 coding DNA: TGTGCCAGCAGCTCTCGGCTAGCGGGGGGTTACAATGAGCAGTTCTTC. The chain couples TRBV5-8 to TRBJ2-1, with 11 nucleotides matching TRBD2. The CDR3 is 16 residues long. Trimming took 3 bases from V and 4 from J; bases not matched to a gene: 6. Germline V lookup: CDR1 SGHTS, CDR2 YDEGEE.